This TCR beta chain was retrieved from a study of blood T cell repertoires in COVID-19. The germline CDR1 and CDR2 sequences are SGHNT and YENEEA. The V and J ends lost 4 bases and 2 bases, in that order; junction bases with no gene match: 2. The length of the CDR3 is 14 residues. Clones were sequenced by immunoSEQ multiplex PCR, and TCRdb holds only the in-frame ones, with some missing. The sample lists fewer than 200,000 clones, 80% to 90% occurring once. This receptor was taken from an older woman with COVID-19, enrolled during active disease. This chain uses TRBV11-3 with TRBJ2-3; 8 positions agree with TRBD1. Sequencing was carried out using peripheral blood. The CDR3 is CASSSGQATDTQYF. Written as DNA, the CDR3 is TGTGCCAGCAGCTCGGGACAGGCCACAGATACGCAGTATTTT. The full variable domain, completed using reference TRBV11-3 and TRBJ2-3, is EAGVVQSPRYKIIEKKQPVAFWCNPISGHNTLYWYLQNLGQGPELLIRYENEEAVDDSQLPKDRFSAERLKGVDSTLKIQPAELGDSAVYLCASSSGQATDTQYFGPGTRLTVL.